This T cell receptor beta chain was sequenced in a study of blood T cell repertoires in COVID-19. Background on the study: T cells, B-cell-depleted T cells, or PBMCs provided the cDNA or gDNA that served as material.

The table came from immunoSEQ multiplex PCR; TCRdb's copy has only in-frame clones and leaves some out. Of approximately 210,000 clones listed, just under 85% are singletons. CDR3 length: 16 residues. The V end was cut by 2 bases, the J end by 4 bases, with 17 bases between. Germline CDR1 reads SEHNR; CDR2 reads FQNEAQ (reference sequence). Those enrolled in Seattle joined during active infection and were followed longitudinally afterward. This chain connects TRBV7-9 to TRBJ2-5; TRBD2 might be the D (5 bases). This receptor was taken from a man in his fifties or sixties with COVID-19, enrolled during active disease. The specimen was peripheral blood. The CDR3 sequence: CASSLTPGKGAETQYF. Written as DNA, the CDR3 is TGTGCCAGCAGCTTAACCCCCGGAAAGGGAGCAGAGACCCAGTACTTC.